This T cell receptor beta chain was identified in a study of CD8+ T cells in alopecia areata. It was cDNA, reverse transcribed from extracted RNA, that served as the sequencing template. Some clones are missing from TCRdb's copy, which holds only in-frame ones; the method was immunoSEQ multiplex PCR. This table holds some 160,000 clones, less than 65% found once. The V gene lost 3 bases and the J gene lost 7 bases, with 5 bases spanning the gap. Germline V gene data show CDR1 as DFQATT and CDR2 as SNEGSKA (reference sequence). This CDR3 has 10 amino acids. This clone was detected only a few times. The V and J genes are TRBV20-1 and TRBJ2-3; no clear D gene. The clonotype comes from a human donor in good health. The sequencing sample was made of CD8+ T cells sorted from blood. The CDR3 protein is CSASRHTQYF. In nucleotides, the CDR3 is TGCAGTGCTAGTCGGCATACGCAGTATTTT.